This TCR beta chain was identified during a study of blood T cell repertoires in COVID-19. Across the study: Samples representing acute and convalescent COVID-19 were sourced from the United States, Italy and Spain. Sources were T cells, B-cell-depleted T cells, or PBMCs; the material itself was cDNA or gDNA.

Germline CDR1 is MNHEY and CDR2 is SVGEGT. There are 16 residues in the CDR3. V shed 0 bases, J shed 6 bases, and the junction held 4 bases outside the gene matches. Original data processing: Quantification of nucleated cells was approximated via reference gene primer amplification. This table comes from immunoSEQ multiplex PCR, and its TCRdb copy is limited to in-frame clones, with some not included. V, J and clone size derive from that table, while D and trimming were established from the DNA sequence. The sample records about 230,000 clones, approximately 84% being singletons. V and J are TRBV6-2 or TRBV6-3 and TRBJ1-6, with 8 bases that match TRBD1. The source is a man between 35 and 55 years old with acute or convalescent COVID-19. Material for sequencing was peripheral blood. DNA of the CDR3: TGTGCCAGCAGTTACTCACCGGGACAGGTTAATTCACCCCTCCACTTT. It codes for CASSYSPGQVNSPLHF.